Below, one T cell receptor beta chain is given with its context. The target antigen is unknown. J was trimmed by 6 bases and V by 11 bases; bases with no gene match: 13. This CDR3 is built from 14 residues. CDR1 and CDR2 (germline): SGHTA, FQGNSA. The data belong to a study of T-cell reconstitution after alpha-beta-depleted transplantation in children. Findings of the study overall: At around two months after transplant, the alpha-beta T cells were reportedly derived from several hundred expanded clones that came from non-depleted graft cells. Recipient T cells and thymic progenitors that survived gave rise to the high TCRbeta diversity observed at day 60 in some patients. By one year post-transplant, T-cell counts and diversity largely arose from T cells that were newly produced.

Unique molecular identifiers were used in preparing the TCRbeta library. TCRdb re-derived calls from the PCR reads in MiXCR, one entry per CDR3 protein. The sample lists around 670,000 distinct CDR3 sequences; about an eighth were seen once. This sample comprised PBMCs, obtained before TCRalphabeta/CD19-depleted stem cell transplant. This chain uses TRBV7-2 with TRBJ2-1; 7 positions match TRBD2. This clonotype originated in a girl aged 2 to 10 with congenital amegakaryocytic thrombocytopenia, due to receive a stem cell transplant. CDR3 sequence: CAVRASGACNEQFF. CDR3 coding DNA: TGTGCCGTGCGAGCTAGCGGAGCCTGCAATGAGCAGTTCTTC.